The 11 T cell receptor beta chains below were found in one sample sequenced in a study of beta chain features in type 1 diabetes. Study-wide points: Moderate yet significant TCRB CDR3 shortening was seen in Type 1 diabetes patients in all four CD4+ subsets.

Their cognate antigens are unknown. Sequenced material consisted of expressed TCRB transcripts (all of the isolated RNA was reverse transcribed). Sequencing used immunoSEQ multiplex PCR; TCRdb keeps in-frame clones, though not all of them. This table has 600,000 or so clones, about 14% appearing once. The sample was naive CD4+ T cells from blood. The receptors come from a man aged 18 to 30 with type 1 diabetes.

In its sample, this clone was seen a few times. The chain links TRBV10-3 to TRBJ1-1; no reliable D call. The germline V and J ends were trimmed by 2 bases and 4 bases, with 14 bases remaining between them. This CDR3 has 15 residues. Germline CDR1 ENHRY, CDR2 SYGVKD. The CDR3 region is CAISELPFPGTEAFF. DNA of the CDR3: TGTGCCATCAGTGAGCTCCCCTTCCCCGGCACTGAAGCTTTCTTT.

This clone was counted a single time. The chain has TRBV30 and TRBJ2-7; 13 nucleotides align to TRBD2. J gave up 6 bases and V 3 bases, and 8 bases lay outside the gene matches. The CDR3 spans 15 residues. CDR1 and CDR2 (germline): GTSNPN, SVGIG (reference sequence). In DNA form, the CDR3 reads TGTGCCTGGAGCTACACTAGCGGGAGGGGGAGCGAGCAGTACTTC. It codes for CAWSYTSGRGSEQYF.

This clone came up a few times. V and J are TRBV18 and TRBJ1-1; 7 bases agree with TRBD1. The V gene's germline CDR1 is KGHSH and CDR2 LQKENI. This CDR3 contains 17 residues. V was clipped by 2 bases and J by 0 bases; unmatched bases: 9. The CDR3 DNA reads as TGTGCCAGCTCACCAAGGGGGCGCGAAGGGGTGAACACTGAAGCTTTCTTT. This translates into CASSPRGREGVNTEAFF.

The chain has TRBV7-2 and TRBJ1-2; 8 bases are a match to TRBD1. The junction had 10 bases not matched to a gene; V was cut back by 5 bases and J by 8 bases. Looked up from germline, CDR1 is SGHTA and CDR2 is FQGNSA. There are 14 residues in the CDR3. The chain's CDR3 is CASSVGQGPIGYTF. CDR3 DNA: TGTGCCAGCAGCGTAGGACAGGGTCCGATCGGCTACACCTTC. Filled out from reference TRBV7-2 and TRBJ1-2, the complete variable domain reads GAGVSQSPSNKVTEKGKDVELRCDPISGHTALYWYRQSLGQGLEFLIYFQGNSAPDKSGLPSDRFSAERTGGSVSTLTIQRTQQEDSAVYLCASSVGQGPIGYTFGSGTRLTVV.

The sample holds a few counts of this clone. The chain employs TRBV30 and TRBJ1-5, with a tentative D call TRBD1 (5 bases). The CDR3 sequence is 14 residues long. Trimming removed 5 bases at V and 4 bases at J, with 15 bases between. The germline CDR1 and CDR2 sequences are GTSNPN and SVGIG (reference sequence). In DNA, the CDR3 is TGTGCCTGGTCGCTGGAGGGGCTAAATCAGCCCCAGCATTTT. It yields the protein CAWSLEGLNQPQHF.

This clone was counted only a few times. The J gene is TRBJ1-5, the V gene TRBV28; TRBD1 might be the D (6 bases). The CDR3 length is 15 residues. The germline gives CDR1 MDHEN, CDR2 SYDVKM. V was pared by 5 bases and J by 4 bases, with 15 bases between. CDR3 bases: TGTGCCAGCAGTCCCACAGGGAATGGGAATCAGCCCCAGCATTTT. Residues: CASSPTGNGNQPQHF.

The CDR3 bases are TGCGCCAGCAGCCAAGAAGTTGGGCAGGTGAACACTGAAGCTTTCTTT. Its translation is CASSQEVGQVNTEAFF. The rearrangement uses TRBV4-3 and TRBJ1-1; no firm D call. CDR3 size: 16 residues. V lost 0 bases and J 0 bases, leaving 11 bases between the germline ends. Germline CDR1 LGHNA, CDR2 YSLEER.

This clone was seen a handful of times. The CDR3 loop is CASSLATGTEAFF. CDR3 in DNA: TGCGCCAGCAGCTTGGCCACGGGCACCGAAGCTTTCTTT. The chain combines TRBV5-1 with TRBJ1-1; no firm D call. V shed 0 bases and J shed 8 bases, with 11 bases lying between them. Germline V CDR1 and CDR2: SGHRS, YFSETQ. The CDR3 runs 13 residues.

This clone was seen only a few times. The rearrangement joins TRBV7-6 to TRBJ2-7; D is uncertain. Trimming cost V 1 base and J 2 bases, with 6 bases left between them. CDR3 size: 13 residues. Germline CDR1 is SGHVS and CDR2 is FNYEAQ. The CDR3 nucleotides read TGTGCCAGCAGCTTAGAGGGAACCTACGAGCAGTACTTC. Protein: CASSLEGTYEQYF.

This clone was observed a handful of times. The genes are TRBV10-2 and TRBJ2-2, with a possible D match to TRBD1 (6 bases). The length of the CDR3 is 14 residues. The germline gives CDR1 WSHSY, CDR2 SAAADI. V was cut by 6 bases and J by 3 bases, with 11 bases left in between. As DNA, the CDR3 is TGCGCCAGCAGGGCGACAGGTCACACCGGGGAGCTGTTTTTT. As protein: CASRATGHTGELFF.

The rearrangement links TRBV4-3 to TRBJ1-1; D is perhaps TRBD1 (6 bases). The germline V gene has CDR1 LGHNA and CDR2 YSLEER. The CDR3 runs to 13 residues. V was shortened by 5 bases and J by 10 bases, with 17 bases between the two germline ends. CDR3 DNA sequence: TGCGCCAGCAGCGGAGGGGGGTTCTTAGGAGCTTTCTTT. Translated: CASSGGGFLGAFF.